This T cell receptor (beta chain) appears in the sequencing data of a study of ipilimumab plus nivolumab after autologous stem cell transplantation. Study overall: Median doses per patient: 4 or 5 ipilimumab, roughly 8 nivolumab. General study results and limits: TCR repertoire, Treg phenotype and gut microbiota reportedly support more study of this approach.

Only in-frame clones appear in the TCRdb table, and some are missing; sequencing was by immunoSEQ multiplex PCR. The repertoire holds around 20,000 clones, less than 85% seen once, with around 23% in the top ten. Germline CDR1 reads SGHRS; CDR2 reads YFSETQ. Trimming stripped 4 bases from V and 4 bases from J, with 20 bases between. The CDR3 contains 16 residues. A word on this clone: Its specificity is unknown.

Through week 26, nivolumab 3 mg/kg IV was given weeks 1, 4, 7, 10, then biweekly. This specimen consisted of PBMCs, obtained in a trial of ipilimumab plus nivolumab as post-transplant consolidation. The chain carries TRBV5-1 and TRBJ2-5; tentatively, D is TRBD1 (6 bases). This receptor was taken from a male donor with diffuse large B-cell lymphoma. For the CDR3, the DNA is TGCGCCAGCAGCCTCGGACGGGTCCGAGGGGGAGAGACCCAGTACTTC. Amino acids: CASSLGRVRGGETQYF.